This T cell receptor (beta chain) was identified in a study of blood T cell repertoires in COVID-19. About the study: Sites across the United States, Italy and Spain contributed samples from acute and convalescent COVID-19.

Clones were read by immunoSEQ multiplex PCR, and TCRdb kept only the in-frame ones, dropping some. The sample has more than 250,000 clones; 75% to 90% are singletons. Germline V gene data show CDR1 as GTSNPN and CDR2 as SVGIG (reference sequence). Trimming shortened V by 4 bases and J by 5 bases, and 20 bases separated the two germline ends. The CDR3 runs to 16 residues. This sequence was found in a man in his fifties or sixties who had recovered from COVID-19. Sequencing was carried out using peripheral blood. V usage is TRBV30 and J usage is TRBJ2-2; D is perhaps TRBD2 (6 bases). CDR3 nucleotide sequence: TGTGCCTGGACTCACCCCCGGGACTCAGAGACCGGGGAGCTGTTTTTT. It translates to CAWTHPRDSETGELFF.